The 20 T cell receptor beta chains below come from one sample, sequenced in a study of OX40 agonist ivuxolimab in advanced cancers. The library came from the immunoSEQ multiplex PCR assay. Imported from immuneACCESS, the table was reduced by TCRdb to in-frame sequences with V and J called. These copies leave out some clones; in studies compared against another copy, an unresolved V gene accounts for under half, and the cause of the remainder is not known. The table for this sample lists about 72,000 clones; 80% to 90% of them were counted only once. The ten top clones hold about 0.9% of the sample. The sample was CD4+ or CD8+ T cells sorted from blood, taken in a trial of the OX40 agonist ivuxolimab. The receptors were gathered from an adult with an advanced solid tumor such as melanoma, head and neck, liver or kidney cancer.

The chain links TRBV9 to TRBJ2-3, with TRBD2 matching 10 bases. The CDR3 has 15 amino acids. Trimming cost V 2 bases and J 3 bases; bases outside gene matches: 3. Germline V CDR1 and CDR2: SGDLS, YYNGEE. CDR3 bases: TGTGCCAGCAGCGTTGATAGCGGGGGGACAGATACGCAGTATTTT. Protein sequence: CASSVDSGGTDTQYF.

The chain is built from TRBV6-5 and TRBJ2-3; 7 bases agree with TRBD1. Germline CDR1 is MNHEY and CDR2 is SVGAGI. V shed 6 bases, J shed 3 bases, and the junction held 6 bases outside the gene matches. CDR3 length equals 14 residues. The CDR3 reads CASRSRGWTDTQYF. Written as DNA, the CDR3 is TGTGCCAGCAGGTCCAGGGGGTGGACAGATACGCAGTATTTT.

The gene calls are TRBV28 and TRBJ2-7; TRBD1 aligns across 10 bases. V gave up 5 bases and J gave up 5 bases; unmatched junction bases: 9. The CDR3 totals 15 residues. Germline values: CDR1 MDHEN, CDR2 SYDVKM. This CDR3 is CASSAPGQGTDEQYF. DNA for the CDR3: TGTGCCAGCAGTGCCCCGGGACAGGGGACGGACGAGCAGTACTTC. The variable domain in full, with the rest retrieved from reference TRBV28 and TRBJ2-7, is DVKVTQSSRYLVKRTGEKVFLECVQDMDHENMFWYRQDPGLGLRLIYFSYDVKMKEKGDIPEGYSVSREKKERFSLILESASTNQTSMYLCASSAPGQGTDEQYFGPGTRLTVT.

The J gene is TRBJ1-2, the V gene TRBV6-1; weak D call: TRBD1 (6 bases). V was shortened by 5 bases and J by 1 base, with 11 bases between the two germline ends. Germline assignment: CDR1 MNHNS and CDR2 SASEGT. This CDR3 region has 14 residues. The CDR3 DNA is TGTGCCAGCAGTTCGACAGGTAGTAACTATGGCTACACCTTC. The encoded protein is CASSSTGSNYGYTF.

The chain joins TRBV2 to TRBJ2-2; D possibly corresponds to TRBD1 (5 bases). The CDR3 covers 11 residues. CDR1 and CDR2 from the germline V gene are SNHLY and FYNNEI. Trimming shortened V by 7 bases and J by 5 bases, and 5 bases separated the two germline ends. The CDR3 loop is CASKGTGELFF. The CDR3 nucleotides read TGTGCCAGCAAGGGGACCGGGGAGCTGTTTTTT.

The chain has TRBV5-8 and TRBJ1-2, with 7 bases aligning to TRBD1. V shed 4 bases and J 8 bases; nucleotides not matched to a gene: 8. The CDR3 contains 13 residues. Germline CDR1 is SGHTS and CDR2 is YDEGEE. This CDR3 is CASSSDRARGYTF. DNA for the CDR3: TGTGCCAGCAGCAGTGACAGGGCGCGCGGCTACACCTTC.

CDR3 nucleotides: TGCGCCAGCAGCTTGAGTCCCGCGGGGGACGACGAGCAGTACTTC. Translation: CASSLSPAGDDEQYF. The genes are TRBV5-1 and TRBJ2-7; 7 nucleotides line up with TRBD2. The junction had 9 bases not matched to a gene; V was cut back by 1 base and J by 5 bases. Germline CDR1 reads SGHRS; CDR2 reads YFSETQ. The CDR3 sequence is 15 residues long.

The V call is TRBV4-1, the J call TRBJ2-4, with 7 bases aligning to TRBD2. This CDR3 has 17 residues. Trimming removed 0 bases from V and 0 bases from J; junction bases left unmatched: 5. CDR1 is MGHRA and CDR2 is YSYEKL in the germline V gene. The CDR3 DNA reads TGCGCCAGCAGCCAAGAGGGAACGGGGGGAGCCAAAAACATTCAGTACTTC. It yields the protein CASSQEGTGGAKNIQYF.

This rearrangement joins TRBV11-2 to TRBJ2-7; 7 bases agree with TRBD1. V trimming: 8 bases; J trimming: 7 bases; junction bases outside the gene matches: 14. The length of the CDR3 is 14 residues. Germline CDR1 and CDR2: SGHAT and FQNNGV. The CDR3 here is CASQIPGQLGEQYF. In nucleotides, the CDR3 is TGTGCCAGCCAAATACCGGGACAGTTAGGAGAGCAGTACTTC.

This rearrangement joins TRBV6-5 to TRBJ1-2; D gene uncertain. CDR3 length equals 11 residues. The V gene lost 4 bases and the J gene lost 4 bases, with 4 bases spanning the gap. In germline, CDR1 is MNHEY, CDR2 SVGAGI. The CDR3 reads CASSSVYGYTF. The CDR3 bases are TGTGCCAGCAGTTCGGTCTATGGCTACACCTTC.

The chain employs TRBV6-6 and TRBJ2-2; 7 bases map to TRBD1. CDR3 length: 16 amino acids. After removal of 3 bases from V and 4 bases from J, the junction contained 8 bases not matched to a gene. CDR1 is MNHNY and CDR2 is SVGAGI in the germline V gene (reference sequence). CDR3 DNA: TGTGCCAGCAGTTATAGACAGGGAATGGGCACCGGGGAGCTGTTTTTT. Protein: CASSYRQGMGTGELFF.

The chain has TRBV7-3 and TRBJ2-3, with a tentative D call TRBD2 (6 bases). The CDR3 covers 13 residues. CDR1 SGHTA and CDR2 FQGTGA come from the germline V gene. V gave up 2 bases and J gave up 6 bases, with 9 bases separating them. CDR3 in amino acids: CASSLSGGDTQYF. In DNA form, the CDR3 reads TGTGCCAGCAGCTTATCCGGAGGGGATACGCAGTATTTT.

About this clone itself: In the same sample, other DNA sequences code for this CDR3. The V and J genes are TRBV5-5 and TRBJ2-7, with D possibly TRBD1 on 6 matching bases. This CDR3 has 14 residues. Trimming stripped 4 bases from V and 5 bases from J, with 16 bases between. Germline V gives CDR1 SGHKS, CDR2 YYEKEE (reference sequence). The CDR3 nucleotides read TGTGCCAGCAGCCTAAAGCAGGGGCTGAACGAGCAGTACTTC. As protein: CASSLKQGLNEQYF. The complete variable domain, with remaining parts taken from reference TRBV5-5 and TRBJ2-7, reads DAGVTQSPTHLIKTRGQQVTLRCSPISGHKSVSWYQQVLGQGPQFIFQYYEKEERGRGNFPDRFSARQFPNYSSELNVNALLLGDSALYLCASSLKQGLNEQYFGPGTRLTVT.

The chain recombines TRBV11-2 with TRBJ2-3, with D possibly being TRBD1 (5 bases). Trimming took 3 bases from V and 5 from J, leaving 12 bases between them. This CDR3 spans 14 amino acids. CDR1 and CDR2 from the germline V gene are SGHAT and FQNNGV. The CDR3 loop is CASSLSPQGDTQYF. The CDR3 DNA reads as TGTGCCAGCAGCTTGAGTCCCCAGGGAGATACGCAGTATTTT.

Concerning this clone itself: Within the sample, other DNA sequences also encode this same CDR3. The chain links TRBV5-1 to TRBJ2-7, with 9 bases identical to TRBD2. Trimming removed 0 bases from V and 2 bases from J; junction bases left unmatched: 6. The CDR3 covers 16 residues. CDR1 and CDR2 from the germline V gene are SGHRS and YFSETQ. The CDR3 sequence: CASSLERGARPYEQYF. CDR3 nucleotides: TGCGCCAGCAGCTTGGAGCGGGGGGCGCGCCCCTACGAGCAGTACTTC.

Note on this clone: Compared with germline, one end of the junction differs, possibly owing to a read error. The J gene is TRBJ2-5, the V gene TRBV7-2; TRBD2 matches 10 bases. This CDR3 has 18 amino acids. Looked up from germline, CDR1 is SGHTA and CDR2 is FQGNSA. CDR3 residues: CASSLTPTGTSVQGTQYF. CDR3 in DNA: TGTGCCAGCAGTTTGACCCCGACCGGGACTAGCGTTCAAGGGACCCAGTACTTC.

This chain connects TRBV5-1 to TRBJ2-7, with 14 nucleotides matching TRBD2. This CDR3 is built from 15 residues. Trimming removed 4 bases from V and 4 bases from J; junction bases left unmatched: 4. Germline V CDR1 and CDR2: SGHRS, YFSETQ. The CDR3 loop reads CASSQGLAGEYEQYF. The CDR3 nucleotides read TGCGCCAGCAGCCAGGGACTAGCGGGAGAATACGAGCAGTACTTC.

This chain joins TRBV5-8 and TRBJ2-7; no clear D. Germline V gene data show CDR1 as SGHTS and CDR2 as YDEGEE. This CDR3 is built from 14 residues. The CDR3 coding sequence is TGTGTTGGCAGTAGGAGCAATACCGGCTACGAGCAGTACTTC. Translated: CVGSRSNTGYEQYF.

The CDR3 DNA reads TGTGCCAGCAGCATGTCTAGAGGGGGGTCTGAGACCCAGTACTTC. This codes for CASSMSRGGSETQYF. This chain joins TRBV9 and TRBJ2-5; D tentatively reads TRBD1 or TRBD2 (6 bases each). This CDR3 is 15 amino acids long. The germline V gene encodes CDR1 SGDLS and CDR2 YYNGEE. With 4 bases removed from V and 5 bases from J, the gap between germline ends came to 18 bases.

The chain uses TRBV9 and TRBJ2-5; D may be TRBD2 (7 bases). The V gene's germline CDR1 is SGDLS and CDR2 YYNGEE. This CDR3 is 15 amino acids long. With 7 bases removed from V and 5 bases from J, the gap between germline ends came to 21 bases. CDR3 sequence (DNA): TGTGCCAGCGGAGAGGGGGGGGCCTCAAGGGAGACCCAGTACTTC. Its protein is CASGEGGASRETQYF. Full variable domain (missing parts from reference TRBV9 and TRBJ2-5): DSGVTQTPKHLITATGQRVTLRCSPRSGDLSVYWYQQSLDQGLQFLIQYYNGEERAKGNILERFSAQQFPDLHSELNLSSLELGDSALYFCASGEGGASRETQYFGPGTRLLVL.